The source of this TCR beta chain is a study of spatial heterogeneity in lung cancer (dated by TCRdb to the late 2010s). Regarding the research as a whole: More beta-chain than alpha-chain transcripts were consistently detected, likely reflecting higher beta-chain transcript abundance. In the raw uncorrected reads, each unique combination of TCR and UMI appeared more than ten times on average. The study quantitatively compared TCR alpha and beta repertoires across multiple tumor regions, matched nontumor lung and blood in non-small cell lung cancer. Nonsynonymous mutation counts, determined by whole-exome sequencing of tumor tissue, were related to features of the TCR repertoire. Both alpha and beta chains were TCR-sequenced in samples taken at surgery, namely 220 tumor regions, around 70 matched nontumor lung samples and roughly 56 PBMC samples. The study at large found these results: Confirming at a functional level the hypothesis that regional TCRs recognize regional mutations was considered to require additional single-cell paired TCR alpha and beta sequencing. Ubiquitous expanded tumor TCRs were detected in blood more often at tumor resection than at routine follow-up.

A few counts support this clonotype. Its antigen is still unknown. No per-base quality is available; no much larger clone lies one base away. The library was built by means of 5' RACE. These reads were obtained on a NextSeq 500. To allow correction of PCR and sequencing errors, the TCR library protocol tagged every TCR cDNA molecule with a unique molecular identifier. The original pipeline was this. TCR identification, UMI-based error correction and CDR3 extraction were all carried out with Decombinator tools. Expanded TCRs were defined as those above a frequency of 2 per 1,000, corresponding to the top 1% of the tumor frequency distribution. Rényi diversity was computed with the R vegan package after subsampling each repertoire 100 times to 5,000 TCRs. CDR3 similarity networks were built from amino acid triplet string-kernel similarity, with CDR3s being connected when pairwise similarity was above 0.82. TCRdb handled the public reads itself, with Q25 trimming in fastp and clone calling in MiXCR, and kept productive beta chains. Entries are consolidated by CDR3 protein sequence, retaining the most common genes and DNA. TCRdb assigned the V and J calls; the authors' analysis was not used. The sample profile shows tens of thousands of distinct CDR3 sequences; under 9% of them were found once. Jointly, the top ten make up 6.9% of the sample.

The time point label for this specimen denotes: sample taken at primary tumor resection. Without any cell sorting, TCR sequencing was performed on whole RNA extracted either from tumor and nontumor lung tissue or from cryopreserved PBMC samples. Donors were 72 patients with early-stage, untreated non-small cell lung cancer from the lung TRACERx cohort. Only patients with enough RNA available from two or more tumor regions were chosen for TCR sequencing. This clonotype was obtained from a male donor with early-stage non-small cell lung cancer. The specimen comprised PBMCs, sampled at surgery.

The encoded CDR3 is CASSQDIGRRAVVSYNEQFF. The DNA sequence reads TGCGCCAGCAGCCAAGATATCGGAAGGAGGGCCGTGGTGTCCTACAATGAGCAGTTCTTC. The chain is encoded by TRBV4-1 joined to TRBJ2-1; TRBD2 is a possible D gene, resting on 6 matching bases. Spanning cysteine to phenylalanine, the CDR3 consists of 20 amino acids. Of all the DNA, just the CDR3 is kept, 60 bases in frame from base 1. The V end loses 0 bases and the J end loses 1 base, and a stretch of 22 bases separates them. CDR1 and CDR2 are read off the germline V gene as MGHRA and YSYEKL.